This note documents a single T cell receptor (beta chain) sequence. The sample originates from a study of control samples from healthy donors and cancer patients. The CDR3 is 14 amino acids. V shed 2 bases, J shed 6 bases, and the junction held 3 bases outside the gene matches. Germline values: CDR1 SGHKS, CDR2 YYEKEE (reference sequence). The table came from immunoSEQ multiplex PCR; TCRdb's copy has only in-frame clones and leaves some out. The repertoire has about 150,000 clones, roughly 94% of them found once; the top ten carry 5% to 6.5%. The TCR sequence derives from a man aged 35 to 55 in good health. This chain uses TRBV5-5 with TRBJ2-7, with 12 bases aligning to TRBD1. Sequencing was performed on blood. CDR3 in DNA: TGTGCCAGCAGCTTAGGGACAGGGGGCATCGAGCAGTACTTC. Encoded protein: CASSLGTGGIEQYF.